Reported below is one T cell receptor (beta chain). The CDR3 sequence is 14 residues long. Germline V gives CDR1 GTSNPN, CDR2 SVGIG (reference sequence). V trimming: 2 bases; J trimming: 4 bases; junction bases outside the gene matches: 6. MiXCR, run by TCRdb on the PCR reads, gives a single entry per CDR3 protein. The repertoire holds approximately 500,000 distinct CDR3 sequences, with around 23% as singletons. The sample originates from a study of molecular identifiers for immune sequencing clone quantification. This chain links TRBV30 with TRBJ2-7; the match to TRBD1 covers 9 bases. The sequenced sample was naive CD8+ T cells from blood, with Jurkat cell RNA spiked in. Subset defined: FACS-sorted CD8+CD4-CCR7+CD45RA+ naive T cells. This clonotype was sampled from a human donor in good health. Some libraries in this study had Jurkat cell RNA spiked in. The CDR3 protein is CAWSPGQGYYEQYF. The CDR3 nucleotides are TGTGCCTGGAGTCCGGGACAGGGCTATTACGAGCAGTACTTC.